The 21 T cell receptor beta chains below come from one sample, sequenced in a study of blood T cell repertoires in COVID-19. Data came from immunoSEQ multiplex PCR; TCRdb stores just in-frame clones and leaves some out. This sample has about 300,000 clones, with roughly 90% found just once. Sequencing was done on a sample of peripheral blood. All receptors derive from a man between 18 and 29 years old who had recovered from COVID-19.

The gene calls are TRBV5-1 and TRBJ2-3, with 10 bases that match TRBD1. Germline V gene lookup returns CDR1 SGHRS and CDR2 YFSETQ. This CDR3 spans 15 amino acids. The trim removed 4 bases at V and 0 bases at J, leaving 2 bases unmatched. Here the CDR3 DNA reads TGCGCCAGCAGCAGGGGACAGGGGAGCACAGATACGCAGTATTTT. It translates to CASSRGQGSTDTQYF.

The chain uses TRBV6-6 and TRBJ2-2, with D perhaps TRBD1 (6 bases). The germline gives CDR1 MNHNY, CDR2 SVGAGI (reference sequence). With 7 bases removed from V and 7 bases from J, the gap between germline ends came to 16 bases. The CDR3 is made up of 14 amino acids. The CDR3 DNA follows: TGTGCCAGCATCAGGGGAAGGACGGACGGGGAGCTGTTTTTT. It encodes CASIRGRTDGELFF.

This chain uses TRBV4-3 with TRBJ1-2; 7 bases line up with TRBD1. The V segment lost 0 bases and the J segment 4 bases; nucleotides outside the gene matches: 2. This CDR3 has 14 residues. Germline V gene sequence: CDR1 LGHNA, CDR2 YSLEER. CDR3: CASSQDAGGYGYTF. The CDR3 DNA follows: TGCGCCAGCAGCCAAGATGCAGGGGGCTATGGCTACACCTTC.

V usage is TRBV7-6 and J usage is TRBJ1-5, with 8 positions matching TRBD1. The CDR3 runs 15 residues. The junction had 6 bases not matched to a gene; V was cut back by 1 base and J by 7 bases. Germline CDR1 reads SGHVS; CDR2 reads FNYEAQ. The CDR3: CASSLGTGGGQPQHF. CDR3 nucleotides: TGTGCCAGCAGCTTAGGAACAGGGGGAGGGCAGCCCCAGCATTTT.

This clone showed up just once. The J gene is TRBJ1-5, the V gene TRBV30, with D unresolved. Germline-derived CDR1 and CDR2 are GTSNPN and SVGIG (reference sequence). The V gene lost 4 bases and the J gene lost 3 bases, with 13 bases spanning the gap. CDR3 length equals 14 residues. The CDR3 DNA is TGTGCCTGGAAGGAGGTAGGATACAATCAGCCCCAGCATTTT. This gives the protein CAWKEVGYNQPQHF.

The genes are TRBV19 and TRBJ2-3; 7 nucleotides agree with TRBD1. The CDR3 covers 15 residues. Losses at the gene ends were 6 bases for V and 2 bases for J; bases not matched to a gene: 8. Germline CDR1 is LNHDA and CDR2 is SQIVND (reference sequence). The CDR3 is CASRDGQADTDTQYF. The CDR3 DNA reads as TGTGCCAGTAGGGACGGACAGGCCGACACAGATACGCAGTATTTT.

This chain uses TRBV12-3 or TRBV12-4 with TRBJ2-1, with D perhaps TRBD2 (7 bases). The CDR3 contains 13 residues. Trimming removed 5 bases at V and 11 bases at J, with 16 bases between. The CDR3 loop is CASSPGRGGKQFF. The CDR3 region has the DNA TGTGCCAGCAGTCCTGGGAGGGGGGGGAAGCAGTTCTTC.

The sample holds one count of this clone. This chain joins TRBV20-1 and TRBJ1-1, with 7 bases fitting TRBD1. The CDR3 sequence is 11 residues long. CDR1 and CDR2 from the germline V gene are DFQATT and SNEGSKA (reference sequence). This CDR3 is CKAGGYSEAFF. CDR3 bases: TGCAAGGCAGGGGGTTATTCTGAAGCTTTCTTT.

The J gene is TRBJ1-3, the V gene TRBV2; 8 bases fit TRBD1. The V gene end was trimmed by 7 bases and the J gene end by 1 base; junction bases not matched to a gene: 6. The germline V gene encodes CDR1 SNHLY and CDR2 FYNNEI. The CDR3 is 15 amino acids. The DNA of the CDR3 is TGTGCCAGCACGGACAGGGATTTTTCTGGAAACACCATATATTTT. Its protein is CASTDRDFSGNTIYF. Variable domain in full (rest from reference TRBV2 and TRBJ1-3): EPEVTQTPSHQVTQMGQEVILRCVPISNHLYFYWYRQILGQKVEFLVSFYNNEISEKSEIFDDQFSVERPDGSNFTLKIRSTKLEDSAMYFCASTDRDFSGNTIYFGEGSWLTVV.

This clone showed up just a few times. This CDR3 is CASSSYHRDSLNEKLFF. The CDR3 bases are TGTGCCAGCAGCTCCTACCACCGGGACAGCCTTAATGAAAAACTGTTTTTT. The gene calls are TRBV7-8 and TRBJ1-4, with 7 bases matching TRBD1. This CDR3 is 17 amino acids long. The V and J ends lost 4 bases and 4 bases, in that order; junction bases with no gene match: 12. Germline V gene lookup returns CDR1 SGHVS and CDR2 FQNEAQ.

The rearrangement links TRBV19 to TRBJ2-7; 7 bases align to TRBD1. The CDR3 extends over 14 amino acids. Germline CDR1 LNHDA, CDR2 SQIVND (reference sequence). V gave up 3 bases and J gave up 3 bases; unmatched junction bases: 5. CDR3 coding DNA: TGTGCCAGTAGTATCTCCGGGACAGACTACGAGCAGTACTTC. Its protein product is CASSISGTDYEQYF.

The rearrangement joins TRBV18 to TRBJ1-2, with a weak D call TRBD1 (6 bases). Germline V gene sequence: CDR1 KGHSH, CDR2 LQKENI. The length of the CDR3 is 15 residues. V dropped 2 bases and J dropped 2 bases, with 12 bases sitting between them. The CDR3 nucleotides are TGTGCCAGCTCACCAAGTTACGGACAGAACTATGGCTACACCTTC. Translated: CASSPSYGQNYGYTF. Supplemented by reference TRBV18 and TRBJ1-2, the full variable domain reads NAGVMQNPRHLVRRRGQEARLRCSPMKGHSHVYWYRQLPEEGLKFMVYLQKENIIDESGMPKERFSAEFPKEGPSILRIQQVVRGDSAAYFCASSPSYGQNYGYTFGSGTRLTVV.

The chain joins TRBV11-2 to TRBJ1-6; D gene ambiguous. The germline V gene has CDR1 SGHAT and CDR2 FQNNGV. The CDR3 has 16 amino acids. V was clipped by 0 bases and J by 7 bases, with 13 bases between them. The CDR3 bases are TGTGCCAGCAGCTTAGATCCCGGGGATCGCAATTCACCCCTCCACTTT. It is translated as CASSLDPGDRNSPLHF.

In its sample, this clone was seen once. The chain employs TRBV6-2 or TRBV6-3 and TRBJ2-7; perhaps TRBD1 as D (6 bases). Per the germline V gene, CDR1 is MNHEY and CDR2 is SVGEGT. Trimming cost V 1 base and J 2 bases, with 9 bases left between them. The CDR3 contains 14 residues. This chain's CDR3 is CASSYWDNTYEQYF. CDR3 DNA sequence: TGTGCCAGCAGTTACTGGGACAACACCTACGAGCAGTACTTC.

The rearrangement uses TRBV4-2 and TRBJ2-7; 11 bases match TRBD2. The trim removed 0 bases at V and 5 bases at J, leaving 3 bases unmatched. This CDR3 has 15 residues. Germline CDR1 LGHNA, CDR2 YNFKEQ. CDR3 nucleotide sequence: TGTGCCAGCAGCCAAGAGACTAGCGGGAAGAACGAGCAGTACTTC. Protein product: CASSQETSGKNEQYF.

The DNA of the CDR3 is TGTGCCAGTAGTCCCGGGACTGCCCTGGGGTATGAGCAGTTCTTC. Protein: CASSPGTALGYEQFF. The rearrangement joins TRBV19 to TRBJ2-1; tentatively, D is TRBD2 (6 bases). Germline-derived CDR1 and CDR2 are LNHDA and SQIVND (reference sequence). This CDR3 is 15 amino acids long. The V and J ends lost 5 bases and 8 bases respectively, with 19 bases between them.

The chain uses TRBV6-5 and TRBJ2-1; 10 bases line up with TRBD2. Trimming at V came to 5 bases and at J to 6 bases, leaving 4 bases not matched to a gene. Looked up from germline, CDR1 is MNHEY and CDR2 is SVGAGI. The CDR3 is 14 amino acids. CDR3 DNA: TGTGCCAGCAGTAGACTAGCGGGCCCCAATGAGCAGTTCTTC. Translating gives CASSRLAGPNEQFF.

J is TRBJ1-1 and V is TRBV7-9, with a tentative D call TRBD1 (6 bases). Germline lookup yields CDR1 SEHNR and CDR2 FQNEAQ (reference sequence). The CDR3 is 14 residues long. Trimming took off 6 bases at V and 4 bases at J, with 15 bases between the two ends. CDR3 nucleotides: TGTGCCAGCAGACGAGACAGGACGGGCACTGAAGCTTTCTTT. Translated: CASRRDRTGTEAFF.

This chain connects TRBV5-6 to TRBJ1-1, with no clear D. This CDR3 comprises 12 residues. Trimming left V 3 bases short and J 3 bases short, with 6 bases between. Germline CDR1 is SGHDT and CDR2 is YYEEEE. The DNA of the CDR3 is TGTGCCAGCAGCTGGAGTTACACTGAAGCTTTCTTT. Amino acids: CASSWSYTEAFF. Full variable domain (remainder filled in from reference TRBV5-6 and TRBJ1-1): DAGVTQSPTHLIKTRGQQVTLRCSPKSGHDTVSWYQQALGQGPQFIFQYYEEEERQRGNFPDRFSGHQFPNYSSELNVNALLLGDSALYLCASSWSYTEAFFGQGTRLTVV.

The rearrangement links TRBV7-3 to TRBJ2-7; 8 bases match TRBD1. V shed 4 bases, J shed 3 bases, and the junction held 2 bases outside the gene matches. This CDR3 comprises 13 residues. CDR1 is SGHTA and CDR2 is FQGTGA in the germline V gene. CDR3: CASSSTGGYEQYF. The CDR3, as DNA: TGTGCCAGCAGCTCCACAGGGGGCTACGAGCAGTACTTC.

The chain combines TRBV6-5 with TRBJ1-1; D may be TRBD1 (5 bases). The germline gives CDR1 MNHEY, CDR2 SVGAGI. The CDR3 runs to 16 residues. Trimming took 2 bases from V and 1 from J, leaving 14 bases between them. The CDR3 here is CASSYGGVGTNTEAFF. CDR3 nucleotides: TGTGCCAGCAGTTACGGGGGGGTAGGGACGAACACTGAAGCTTTCTTT.